The source of this T cell receptor beta chain is a study of OX40 agonist ivuxolimab in advanced cancers. TCRdb's copy holds only in-frame clones and misses some; the assay was immunoSEQ multiplex PCR. The data hold 77,000 or so clones, with 75% to 85% observed a single time. Trimming pared 6 bases from V and 8 bases from J, leaving 18 bases between. CDR3 length: 15 amino acids. Germline CDR1 and CDR2: SGHDT and YYEEEE. This clone was picked up many times. The sequences come from CD4+ or CD8+ T cells sorted from blood, collected in a trial of the OX40 agonist ivuxolimab. The chain carries TRBV5-6 and TRBJ1-6, with a possible D match to TRBD1 (6 bases). This sequence was found in an adult with an advanced solid tumor such as melanoma, head and neck, liver or kidney cancer. CDR3: CASTSFGQTYSPLHF. In DNA, the CDR3 is TGTGCCAGCACCTCATTCGGACAGACCTATTCACCCCTCCACTTT.